The sequence of this T cell receptor beta chain was determined in a study of blood T cell repertoires in COVID-19. As for the study in general: T cells, B-cell-depleted T cells, or PBMCs provided the cDNA or gDNA that served as material.

Only one count was recorded for this clone. The data were produced by immunoSEQ multiplex PCR, yet TCRdb's version contains in-frame clones alone and is incomplete. The data contain approximately 300,000 clones, 87% of them singletons. V was clipped by 7 bases and J by 0 bases; unmatched bases: 2. The germline V gene encodes CDR1 SGDLS and CDR2 YYNGEE. The CDR3 runs to 14 residues. The sequencing input was PBMCs or T cells enriched from blood (not recorded which). The rearrangement joins TRBV9 to TRBJ2-1; 9 bases map to TRBD2. This TCR was recovered from a woman between 25 and 40 years old who had recovered from COVID-19. The CDR3 DNA reads TGTGCCAGCGGTAGCGGGGGCTCCTACAATGAGCAGTTCTTC. Translation gives CASGSGGSYNEQFF.